This is a list of T cell receptor beta chains from one sample in a study of identical twins. TCRdb re-derived calls from the 5' RACE reads in MiXCR, one entry per CDR3 protein. The table records fewer than 650,000 distinct CDR3 sequences, 9% to 10% of them present only once. A further study also used this sample, focusing on yellow fever vaccine responses in identical twins.

Sequenced material: PBMCs. The source of these receptors is a woman aged 18-29 years in good health. Both conserved end residues are part of each CDR3. D genes are given only for firm matches. Rows may omit the clone size; those that give it use once, few, many or a size class.

>TRBJ2-2|TRBV20-1|TRBD2|few
TGCAGTGCTACCCTTCTGGGACTAGCGGGGGTGGGCACCGGGGAGCTGTTTTTT
CSATLLGLAGVGTGELFF
>TRBJ2-2|TRBV7-2|TRBD2|-
TGTGCCAGCAGCCGCGGGAGGTCGAACACCGGGGAGCTGTTTTTT
CASSRGRSNTGELFF
>TRBJ2-3|TRBV6-5|-|many
TGTGCCAGCAGTTACGACTCCACAGATACGCAGTATTTT
CASSYDSTDTQYF
>TRBJ2-7|TRBV20-1|-|few
TGCAGTGCATGGTGGTCCGCGGGACACTCCTACGAGCAGTACTTC
CSAWWSAGHSYEQYF
>TRBJ1-1|TRBV28|-|many
TGTGCCAGCACCTTGGGACGGAACACTGAAGCTTTCTTT
CASTLGRNTEAFF
>TRBJ1-1|TRBV6-5|-|many
TGTGCCAGCAGTTACCTCGCCTCAACTGAAGGAACTGAAGCTTTCTTT
CASSYLASTEGTEAFF
>TRBJ1-4|TRBV7-9|-|-
TGTGCCAGCAGTTCACGGGGGAGTAATGAAAAACTGTTTTTT
CASSSRGSNEKLFF
>TRBJ2-7|TRBV4-3|-|-
TGCGCCAGCAGCCAAGCCGCAGCAGGTCTATTGAACGAGCAGTACTTC
CASSQAAAGLLNEQYF
>TRBJ2-1|TRBV2|-|many
TGTGCCAGCAGTGATAGGTTTAGCGGATACAATGAGCAGTTCTTC
CASSDRFSGYNEQFF
>TRBJ2-1|TRBV12-3/TRBV12-4|-|many
TGTGCCAGCCTCAACCCCAATAGCGCTAGGTACAATGAGCAGTTCTTC
CASLNPNSARYNEQFF
>TRBJ1-5|TRBV18|-|-
TGTGCCAGCTCACCAGGGGGGCGGATGGATCAGCCCCAGCATTTT
CASSPGGRMDQPQHF
>TRBJ1-2|TRBV20-1|-|many
TGCAGTGCTAGCGCTGGGTTCGGCTACACCTTC
CSASAGFGYTF
>TRBJ2-5|TRBV3-1|-|-
TGTGCCAGCAGCCTCAGGGCGGCCTACTCGCAAGGGACCCAGTACTTC
CASSLRAAYSQGTQYF
>TRBJ2-6|TRBV6-2/TRBV6-3|-|-
TGTGCCAGCACTCCTCGCTCCGGGGCCAACGTCCTGACTTTC
CASTPRSGANVLTF
>TRBJ2-7|TRBV29-1|TRBD2|-
TGCAGCGTTGAAGATCTGGACAGGCAAATCGCGGGGGGGCCGGACGAGCAGTACTTC
CSVEDLDRQIAGGPDEQYF
>TRBJ1-4|TRBV5-1|-|many
TGCGCCAGCAGCGCGAACAGTGCAACTAATGAAAAACTGTTTTTT
CASSANSATNEKLFF